This T cell receptor beta chain appears in the sequencing data of a study of T cells after yellow fever vaccination. The CDR3 is made up of 16 amino acids. V lost 3 bases, J lost 4 bases, and 18 bases lay in between. The germline V gene has CDR1 SGHTS and CDR2 YDEGEE. UMIs were added to TCR cDNA along with a universal primer site when it was made by 5'RACE template switching. TCRdb re-derived calls from the 5' RACE reads in MiXCR, one entry per CDR3 protein. The data show around 330,000 distinct CDR3 sequences, more than 3% seen once. The material sequenced was PBMCs, taken on the day of the yellow fever booster vaccination. The chain is built from TRBV5-8 and TRBJ2-3; D may be TRBD2 (6 bases). The sequence derives from a man aged 18 to 30 who received the YFV17D yellow fever vaccine. The CDR3 loop is CASSSGSTSTADTQYF. The CDR3, as DNA: TGTGCCAGCAGCTCTGGGAGTACTAGCACCGCAGATACGCAGTATTTT.